The sequence of this TCR beta chain was determined in a study of beta chain features in type 1 diabetes. Across the whole study: The number of sorted cells examined across all samples was 107,917,701. Study results and caveats: A PCR bias possibly favoring shorter templates would apply equally to patients and controls. TCRB CDR3s were moderately but significantly shorter in Type 1 diabetes patients in all four CD4+ subsets.

About this clone itself: What it binds is unknown.

cDNA synthesis used the whole RNA isolate, giving expressed TCRB sequences. The protocol was immunoSEQ multiplex PCR, while the TCRdb copy is restricted to in-frame clones and leaves out a portion. The table lists about 290,000 clones, about 8.5% of them singletons. The CDR3 covers 12 residues. V lost 10 bases and J lost 7, with 16 bases in between. Germline values: CDR1 ENHRY, CDR2 SYGVKD. This receptor was taken from a woman in her late teens or twenties in good health. This chain links TRBV10-3 with TRBJ1-1, with D tentatively TRBD1 (5 bases). The sample consisted of central memory CD4+ T cells from blood. CDR3 nucleotides: TGTGCCACCGGGGGGGAGAATATTGAAGCTTTCTTT. Amino acids: CATGGENIEAFF.